The 10 T cell receptor beta chains in this list originate from one sample, sequenced in a study of blood T cell repertoires in COVID-19. The protocol was immunoSEQ multiplex PCR, while the TCRdb copy is restricted to in-frame clones and leaves out a portion. This table holds fewer than 200,000 clones, around 85% found once. The sequencing input was peripheral blood. The receptors were sampled from a man aged 55 to 69 who had recovered from COVID-19.

V gene TRBV7-3 combines with J gene TRBJ2-1; D is unclear. Trimming took 2 bases from V and 6 from J, leaving 8 bases between them. This CDR3 has 13 residues. Germline V lookup: CDR1 SGHTA, CDR2 FQGTGA. The CDR3 sequence: CASSLAQTNEQFF. CDR3 sequence (DNA): TGTGCCAGCAGCTTAGCACAGACCAATGAGCAGTTCTTC.

The chain carries TRBV24-1 and TRBJ2-5, with TRBD2 as a possible D gene (6 bases). This CDR3 is 13 amino acids long. Trimming pared 3 bases from V and 8 bases from J, leaving 12 bases between. In germline, CDR1 is KGHDR, CDR2 SFDVKD. CDR3 nucleotide sequence: TGTGCCACCAGTGATCCCGGGACTCCCACCCAGTACTTC. It yields the protein CATSDPGTPTQYF.

Concerning this clone itself: The sample has other DNA sequences that encode this CDR3 too. The chain has TRBV29-1 and TRBJ1-1; D is undetermined. Germline CDR1 SQVTM, CDR2 ANQGSEA. There are 11 residues in the CDR3. The V end was cut by 4 bases, the J end by 1 base, with 4 bases between. The CDR3 protein is CSVGQNTEAFF. CDR3 sequence (DNA): TGCAGCGTTGGACAGAACACTGAAGCTTTCTTT.

The chain uses TRBV5-1 and TRBJ2-7; a possible D gene is TRBD1 (6 bases). V was pared by 4 bases and J by 5 bases, with 16 bases between. This CDR3 contains 14 residues. Germline CDR1 is SGHRS and CDR2 is YFSETQ. The CDR3 protein is CASSGRGNLHEQYF. The CDR3 nucleotides read TGCGCCAGCAGCGGAAGGGGGAACCTCCACGAGCAGTACTTC.

V gene TRBV19 combines with J gene TRBJ1-1; the D gene is possibly TRBD1 (6 bases). V was cut by 3 bases and J by 1 base, with 15 bases left in between. The CDR3 has 16 amino acids. CDR1 is LNHDA, CDR2 SQIVND, per germline (reference sequence). CDR3 sequence (DNA): TGTGCCAGTAGTATTTCAGGGGTAACGGGGAACACTGAAGCTTTCTTT. Its protein is CASSISGVTGNTEAFF.

V gene TRBV6-5 combines with J gene TRBJ1-2; 7 bases line up with TRBD1. CDR3 length equals 13 residues. CDR1 MNHEY and CDR2 SVGAGI come from the germline V gene. This chain's CDR3 is CAGPGQSNYGYTF. The CDR3, as DNA: TGTGCGGGTCCGGGACAGTCTAACTATGGCTACACCTTC.

V and J are TRBV7-8 and TRBJ2-1; tentative D call: TRBD2 (7 bases). The V end lost 5 bases, the J end lost 6 bases, and 17 bases lay between the germline ends. The germline V gene encodes CDR1 SGHVS and CDR2 FQNEAQ. This CDR3 is built from 15 residues. DNA for the CDR3: TGTGCCAGCAGCCCCCTGGGGGGGGGCCGCAATGAGCAGTTCTTC. Translation gives CASSPLGGGRNEQFF. The full variable domain, in which reference TRBV7-8 and TRBJ2-1 provide the parts outside the CDR3, is GAGVSQSPRYKVAKRGQDVALRCDPISGHVSLFWYQQALGQGPEFLTYFQNEAQLDKSGLPSDRFFAERPEGSVSTLKIQRTQQEDSAVYLCASSPLGGGRNEQFFGPGTRLTVL.

This chain's CDR3 is CASSPGMGTDTQYF. The CDR3, as DNA: TGTGCCAGCAGTCCAGGGATGGGCACAGATACGCAGTATTTT. J is TRBJ2-3 and V is TRBV6-5; maybe TRBD1 (5 bases). The CDR3 runs to 14 residues. In germline, CDR1 is MNHEY, CDR2 SVGAGI. The V end was cut by 5 bases, the J end by 1 base, with 10 bases between.

The chain joins TRBV6-5 to TRBJ1-2, with 7 bases identical to TRBD1. The V segment lost 5 bases and the J segment 1 base; nucleotides outside the gene matches: 7. Germline CDR1 reads MNHEY; CDR2 reads SVGAGI. CDR3 length equals 15 residues. DNA for the CDR3: TGTGCCAGCAGTAGGGGACAGAAAATTAACTATGGCTACACCTTC. As protein: CASSRGQKINYGYTF.

The chain combines TRBV6-5 with TRBJ2-4; 7 nucleotides align to TRBD2. With V trimmed by 6 bases and J by 6 bases, 8 bases remained unmatched. The CDR3 contains 14 residues. The germline CDR1 and CDR2 sequences are MNHEY and SVGAGI. In DNA form, the CDR3 reads TGTGCCAGCAGGTCAAGCGGGGACGGAAACATTCAGTACTTC. Translated: CASRSSGDGNIQYF.